This TCR beta chain was captured in a study of blood T cell repertoires in COVID-19. Looking at the study overall: Whether acute or convalescent, the COVID-19 samples came from the United States, Italy and Spain.

The CDR3 spans 13 residues. J gave up 4 bases and V 6 bases, and 4 bases lay outside the gene matches. The germline V gene has CDR1 MNHEY and CDR2 SVGEGT. Original handling: Estimation of nucleated cell counts was performed using reference gene primer amplification. TCRdb keeps only in-frame clones here, not all; method: immunoSEQ multiplex PCR. From that table come the V and J calls and clone size; the DNA was used to work out D and trimming. The data hold tens of thousands of clones, with just over 85% observed a single time. Sequences were obtained from peripheral blood. The clonotype was recovered from a human donor in a cohort sampled during active COVID-19. The chain recombines TRBV6-2 or TRBV6-3 with TRBJ1-2, with 8 bases fitting TRBD1. DNA for the CDR3: TGTGCCAGCAGCCAGGGGGCGAGCTATGGCTACACCTTC. Encoded protein: CASSQGASYGYTF.